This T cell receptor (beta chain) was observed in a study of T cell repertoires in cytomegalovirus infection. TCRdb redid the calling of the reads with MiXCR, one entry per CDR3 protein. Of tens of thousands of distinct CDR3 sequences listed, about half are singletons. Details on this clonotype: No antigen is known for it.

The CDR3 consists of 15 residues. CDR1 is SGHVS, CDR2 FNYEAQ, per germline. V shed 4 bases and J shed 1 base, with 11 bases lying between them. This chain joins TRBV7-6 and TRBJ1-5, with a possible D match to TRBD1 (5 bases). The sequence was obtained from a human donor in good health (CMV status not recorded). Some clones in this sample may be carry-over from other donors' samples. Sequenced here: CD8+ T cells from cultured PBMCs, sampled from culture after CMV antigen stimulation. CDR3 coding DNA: TGTGCCAGCAGCTGGGAAGGGGCCAGCAATCAGCCCCAGCATTTT. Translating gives CASSWEGASNQPQHF.